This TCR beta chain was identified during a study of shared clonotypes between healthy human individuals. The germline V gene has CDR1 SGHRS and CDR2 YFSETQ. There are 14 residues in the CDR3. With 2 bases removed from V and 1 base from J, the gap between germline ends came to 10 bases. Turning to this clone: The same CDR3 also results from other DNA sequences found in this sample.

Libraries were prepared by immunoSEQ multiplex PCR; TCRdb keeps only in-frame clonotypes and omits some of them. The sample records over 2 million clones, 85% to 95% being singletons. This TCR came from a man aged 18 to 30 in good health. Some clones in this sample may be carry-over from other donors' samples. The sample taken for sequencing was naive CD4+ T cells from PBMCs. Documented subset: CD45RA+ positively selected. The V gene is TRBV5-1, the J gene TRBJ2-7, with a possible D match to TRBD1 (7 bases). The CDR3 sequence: CASSFQGGSYEQYF. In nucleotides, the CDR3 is TGCGCCAGCAGCTTTCAGGGGGGTTCCTACGAGCAGTACTTC.